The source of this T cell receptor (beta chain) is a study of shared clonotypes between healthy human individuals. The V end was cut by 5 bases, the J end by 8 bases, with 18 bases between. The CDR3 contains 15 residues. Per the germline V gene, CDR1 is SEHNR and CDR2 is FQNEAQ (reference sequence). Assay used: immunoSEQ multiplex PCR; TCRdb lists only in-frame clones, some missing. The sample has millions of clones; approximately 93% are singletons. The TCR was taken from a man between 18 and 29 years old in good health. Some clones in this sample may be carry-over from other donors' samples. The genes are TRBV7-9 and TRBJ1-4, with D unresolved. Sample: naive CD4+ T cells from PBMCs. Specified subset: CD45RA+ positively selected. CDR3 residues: CASSVEQTTWEKLFF. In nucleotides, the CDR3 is TGTGCCAGCAGCGTGGAACAGACCACTTGGGAAAAACTGTTTTTT.